The clone carrying this TCR beta chain was observed a few times. The data are from a study of human T cells and chemical hapten exposure. TCRdb ran MiXCR on the RACE reads and lists one entry per CDR3 protein. The sample holds about 57,000 distinct CDR3 sequences, 9% to 9.5% seen once. This CDR3 has 15 amino acids. CDR1 is SGDLS, CDR2 YYNGEE, per germline. The junction had 5 bases not matched to a gene; V was cut back by 2 bases and J by 4 bases. Indicated time point: patch test 1, 2 weeks after DPC sensitization. Described treatment: therapeutic diphenylcyclopropenone sensitization with weekly scalp DPC.

The sequenced sample was whole blood, obtained in connection with sensitization to the hapten diphenylcyclopropenone (DPC). V usage is TRBV9 and J usage is TRBJ2-3, with 9 nucleotides matching TRBD1. The clonotype comes from a woman in her forties with alopecia areata. Some clones in this sample may be carry-over from other donors' samples. DNA for the CDR3: TGTGCCAGCAGCGTTGGACAGGGGACGTCAGATACGCAGTATTTT. Amino acid sequence: CASSVGQGTSDTQYF.